What follows are 22 T cell receptor beta chains derived from one specimen sequenced in a study of graft-versus-host responses after intestinal transplantation. These receptors lack a known antigen. Clones were sequenced by immunoSEQ multiplex PCR, and TCRdb holds only the in-frame ones, with some missing. The sample consists of 95,000 to 110,000 clones, approximately 93% of them appearing once. The specimen was unstimulated CD8+ T cells sorted from spleen or lymph node cells, collected before intestinal transplant. These receptors came from a human donor who received an intestinal transplant.

V and J are TRBV5-8 and TRBJ2-7; TRBD1 aligns across 9 bases. Looked up from germline, CDR1 is SGHTS and CDR2 is YDEGEE. The CDR3 runs to 14 residues. Trimming cost V 1 base and J 3 bases; bases outside gene matches: 2. The CDR3 sequence: CASSLWDRDYEQYF. The CDR3 bases are TGTGCCAGCAGCTTGTGGGACAGGGACTACGAGCAGTACTTC.

J is TRBJ1-6 and V is TRBV27; D remains unclear. This CDR3 contains 13 residues. The germline V and J ends were trimmed by 6 bases and 2 bases, with 5 bases remaining between them. CDR1 and CDR2 from the germline V gene are MNHEY and SMNVEV (reference sequence). CDR3 region: CASRATYNSPLHF. The CDR3 DNA sequence: TGTGCCAGCAGAGCAACCTATAATTCACCCCTCCACTTT.

The chain employs TRBV7-9 and TRBJ1-1, with D unclear. The CDR3 length is 14 residues. Trimming stripped 6 bases from V and 0 bases from J, with 11 bases between. From germline, CDR1 is SEHNR and CDR2 FQNEAQ (reference sequence). The DNA for the CDR3 is TGTGCCAGCAGGTCGTGGGATATGAACACTGAAGCTTTCTTT. This encodes CASRSWDMNTEAFF.

The V and J genes are TRBV7-9 and TRBJ1-2; D unresolved. The CDR3 consists of 13 residues. Germline CDR1 is SEHNR and CDR2 is FQNEAQ (reference sequence). The V gene lost 1 base and the J gene lost 6 bases, with 9 bases spanning the gap. For the CDR3, the DNA is TGTGCCAGCAGCTTAGGGAGGGATGATGGCTACACCTTC. Its protein product is CASSLGRDDGYTF.

The chain joins TRBV7-9 to TRBJ1-1; no reliable D call. V dropped 5 bases and J dropped 3 bases, with 13 bases sitting between them. CDR1 and CDR2 (germline): SEHNR, FQNEAQ (reference sequence). The CDR3 totals 14 residues. The CDR3 loop is CASSPPWRDTEAFF. DNA for the CDR3: TGTGCCAGCAGCCCCCCATGGAGGGACACTGAAGCTTTCTTT.

This chain joins TRBV5-6 and TRBJ2-1; tentatively, D is TRBD2 (5 bases). The CDR3 covers 14 residues. The ends were cut back, 0 bases at V and 10 bases at J, with 14 bases in the middle. Germline CDR1 and CDR2: SGHDT and YYEEEE. The CDR3 region is CASSLAGNQLEQFF. In DNA form, the CDR3 reads TGTGCCAGCAGCTTGGCCGGGAACCAGCTCGAGCAGTTCTTC.

This clone was observed a single time. The V call is TRBV5-8, the J call TRBJ2-3, with 12 bases aligning to TRBD2. CDR1 and CDR2 (germline): SGHTS, YDEGEE. The CDR3 has 16 residues. V dropped 3 bases and J dropped 2; count of bases not matched to a gene: 4. As DNA, the CDR3 is TGTGCCAGCAGCTCACTAGCGGGGGGACCCACAGATACGCAGTATTTT. It encodes CASSSLAGGPTDTQYF.

The chain couples TRBV5-6 to TRBJ1-6, with D perhaps TRBD1 (6 bases). Germline assignment: CDR1 SGHDT and CDR2 YYEEEE. V lost 0 bases and J 7 bases, leaving 11 bases between the germline ends. CDR3 length equals 15 residues. The CDR3 here is CASSLEQGSNSPLHF. For the CDR3, the DNA is TGTGCCAGCAGCTTGGAACAGGGAAGCAATTCACCCCTCCACTTT.

The count of this clone is one. The V call is TRBV2, the J call TRBJ1-1; D is uncertain. Trimming removed 7 bases at V and 5 bases at J, with 11 bases between. This CDR3 is 12 amino acids long. Germline assignment: CDR1 SNHLY and CDR2 FYNNEI. CDR3 protein: CASIRVGTEAFF. The CDR3 DNA reads TGTGCCAGCATTCGGGTGGGGACTGAAGCTTTCTTT.

The chain joins TRBV10-3 to TRBJ1-3; possible D gene TRBD1, 6 bases. Germline V lookup: CDR1 ENHRY, CDR2 SYGVKD. This CDR3 contains 15 residues. The V end lost 2 bases, the J end lost 8 bases, and 16 bases lay between the germline ends. In DNA form, the CDR3 reads TGTGCCATCAGTGAGGGGCAGGGGACGAGAGACACCATATATTTT. Amino acids: CAISEGQGTRDTIYF.

The gene calls are TRBV27 and TRBJ1-2, with 9 bases fitting TRBD1. The germline gives CDR1 MNHEY, CDR2 SMNVEV (reference sequence). V was pared by 5 bases and J by 8 bases, with 9 bases of the junction left unmatched. The CDR3 contains 14 residues. CDR3 protein: CASSPGTGRDGYTF. In DNA form, the CDR3 reads TGTGCCAGCAGTCCCGGGACAGGGCGCGACGGCTACACCTTC.

This chain joins TRBV5-1 and TRBJ1-2; 7 bases line up with TRBD1. Germline V gene sequence: CDR1 SGHRS, CDR2 YFSETQ. After removal of 2 bases from V and 0 bases from J, the junction contained 13 bases not matched to a gene. CDR3 length: 18 amino acids. The CDR3 coding sequence is TGCGCCAGCAGCTTTGAAGGGGGCTTCCCTACAGCTAACTATGGCTACACCTTC. It codes for CASSFEGGFPTANYGYTF. The entire variable domain, with the rest obtained from reference TRBV5-1 and TRBJ1-2, is as follows: KAGVTQTPRYLIKTRGQQVTLSCSPISGHRSVSWYQQTPGQGLQFLFEYFSETQRNKGNFPGRFSGRQFSNSRSEMNVSTLELGDSALYLCASSFEGGFPTANYGYTFGSGTRLTVV.

This chain uses TRBV7-7 with TRBJ2-5; D possibly corresponds to TRBD2 (5 bases). Trimming stripped 1 base from V and 5 bases from J, with 14 bases between. CDR1 is SSHAT and CDR2 is FNYEAQ in the germline V gene (reference sequence). This CDR3 contains 15 residues. CDR3 amino acids: CASSLEVGVRETQYF. The DNA for the CDR3 is TGTGCCAGCAGCTTAGAGGTCGGGGTTCGGGAGACCCAGTACTTC.

The chain links TRBV4-1 to TRBJ1-6, with 7 bases fitting TRBD1. Germline V CDR1 and CDR2: MGHRA, YSYEKL. This CDR3 has 16 amino acids. After removal of 3 bases from V and 7 bases from J, the junction contained 9 bases not matched to a gene. CDR3 DNA: TGCGCCAGCAGCCATCAACCGGGACAGTTAAATTCACCCCTCCACTTT. It specifies CASSHQPGQLNSPLHF.

Written as DNA, the CDR3 is TGTGCCAGCAGTGACCTAGCCCTGCACATAGATACGCAGTATTTT. Amino acids: CASSDLALHIDTQYF. V gene TRBV6-1 combines with J gene TRBJ2-3; possible D gene TRBD2, 5 bases. The CDR3 totals 15 residues. Germline CDR1 MNHNS, CDR2 SASEGT. V was trimmed by 3 bases and J by 5 bases, leaving 15 bases between them.

The V call is TRBV12-5, the J call TRBJ2-1; D remains ambiguous. The V and J ends lost 1 base and 5 bases respectively, with 9 bases between them. This CDR3 spans 14 amino acids. The germline V gene encodes CDR1 LGHNT and CDR2 FRNRAP. This CDR3 is CASGLAASHNEQFF. For the CDR3, the DNA is TGTGCTAGTGGTTTGGCAGCCAGCCACAATGAGCAGTTCTTC.

This rearrangement joins TRBV11-1 to TRBJ2-2; 7 nucleotides line up with TRBD2. CDR3 length: 15 amino acids. Germline values: CDR1 SGHAT, CDR2 FQDESV (reference sequence). V dropped 0 bases and J dropped 3; count of bases not matched to a gene: 1. For the CDR3, the DNA is TGTGCCAGCAGCTTAGCGGGGGGGGACACCGGGGAGCTGTTTTTT. Its protein product is CASSLAGGDTGELFF.

As to this clone: An end of the junction differs from the germline gene, which may be a read error. The chain combines TRBV7-8 with TRBJ2-5, with TRBD2 matching over 12 bases. The CDR3 is made up of 17 amino acids. Per the germline V gene, CDR1 is SGHVS and CDR2 is FQNEAQ. The CDR3: CASRLGLAGIGGETQYF. CDR3 DNA: TGTGCCAGCAGATTAGGACTAGCGGGGATTGGGGGAGAGACCCAGTACTTC. Drawing the rest from reference TRBV7-8 and TRBJ2-5, the complete variable domain is GAGVSQSPRYKVAKRGQDVALRCDPISGHVSLFWYQQALGQGPEFLTYFQNEAQLDKSGLPSDRFFAERPEGSVSTLKIQRTQQEDSAVYLCASRLGLAGIGGETQYFGPGTRLLVL.

The J gene is TRBJ2-3, the V gene TRBV6-5; tentatively, D is TRBD2 (6 bases). Trimming removed 3 bases from V and 6 bases from J, with 13 bases in between. The CDR3 covers 14 residues. CDR1 is MNHEY and CDR2 is SVGAGI in the germline V gene. The CDR3 loop reads CASSYSGGRDTQYF. The CDR3 DNA follows: TGTGCCAGCAGTTATAGCGGTGGTCGGGATACGCAGTATTTT.

The chain carries TRBV7-9 and TRBJ2-5; no definite D call. This CDR3 has 14 residues. The germline V gene has CDR1 SEHNR and CDR2 FQNEAQ (reference sequence). V was cut by 5 bases and J by 7 bases, with 17 bases left in between. The CDR3 is CASSPPTALGTQYF. For the CDR3, the DNA is TGTGCCAGCAGCCCCCCCACCGCTCTAGGGACCCAGTACTTC.

The chain combines TRBV2 with TRBJ1-5, with D unclear. V shed 10 bases and J shed 5 bases, with 15 bases lying between them. Germline values: CDR1 SNHLY, CDR2 FYNNEI. The CDR3 loop spans 13 amino acids. DNA of the CDR3: TGTGCCATTCGGATTCGAGATGATCAGCCCCAGCATTTT. It yields the protein CAIRIRDDQPQHF.

Here the CDR3 reads CASRQDSYQPQHF. DNA of the CDR3: TGTGCCAGCAGGCAAGACAGTTATCAGCCCCAGCATTTT. The chain combines TRBV27 with TRBJ1-5, with D tentatively TRBD1 (5 bases). From germline, CDR1 is MNHEY and CDR2 SMNVEV (reference sequence). The CDR3 is 13 residues long. Deletions cut 6 bases from V and 5 bases from J, with 11 bases between.